This T cell receptor beta chain was captured by sequencing in a study of T cells in Graves' hyperthyroidism and ophthalmopathy. Amplified TCR beta CDR3 regions derived from RNA transcripts. First-round RT-PCR targeting the TCR CDR3 was performed with the HTBI primer set. TCRdb reprocessed the multiplex PCR reads via MiXCR and lists one record per CDR3 protein. The sample holds about half a million distinct CDR3 sequences, about 24% seen once. V was trimmed by 0 bases and J by 4 bases, leaving 10 bases between them. Germline assignment: CDR1 SGHRS and CDR2 YFSETQ. The CDR3 runs 14 residues. V is TRBV5-1 and J is TRBJ1-1, with D hard to call. The TCR was taken from a woman aged 25 to 39 with Graves' ophthalmopathy. The sequencing sample was made of blood. As DNA, the CDR3 is TGCGCCAGCAGCTTGGACGGTGCCGTCACTGAAGCTTTCTTT. Its protein is CASSLDGAVTEAFF.